The sequence of this T cell receptor beta chain was determined in a study of beta chain features in type 1 diabetes. Points from the study as a whole: Patients' naive, central memory and regulatory TCRB repertoires appeared more alike than those of healthy donors. Moderate but significant shortening of TCRB CDR3s was recorded in all four CD4+ subsets from Type 1 diabetes patients.

The study reverse transcribed the entire isolated RNA, so it sequenced expressed TCRB transcripts. TCRdb's copy holds only in-frame clones and misses some; the assay was immunoSEQ multiplex PCR. The table records some 350,000 clones, approximately 12% of them present only once. As regards this clone: What it binds is unknown.

The CDR3 is made up of 16 amino acids. The germline V gene has CDR1 SGHAT and CDR2 FQNNGV. V was shortened by 1 base and J by 1 base, with 11 bases between the two germline ends. The V call is TRBV11-2, the J call TRBJ2-4, with a tentative D call TRBD2 (5 bases). The receptor comes from a woman in her late teens or twenties with type 1 diabetes. Source material: naive CD4+ T cells from blood. CDR3 nucleotides: TGTGCCAGCAGCTTAGGGACTCCGCCGGCCAAAAACATTCAGTACTTC. Its protein product is CASSLGTPPAKNIQYF.